Following are 28 T cell receptor beta chains from one sample sequenced in a study of cytomegalovirus exposure and HLA in healthy donors. Primers for the PCR totalled 60 Vbeta and 13 Jbeta. Measured with immunoSEQ multiplex PCR; TCRdb has only the in-frame clones, and not every one. The profile shows about 160,000 clones, approximately 78% of them singletons. The sample comprised PBMCs. These receptors were taken from a male donor in good health and CMV-seropositive.

The chain has TRBV7-2 and TRBJ1-3, with TRBD1 as a possible D gene (6 bases). The CDR3 extends over 15 amino acids. Germline CDR1 and CDR2: SGHTA and FQGNSA. The V end was cut by 1 base, the J end by 4 bases, with 11 bases between. CDR3 DNA: TGTGCCAGCAGCTTAGACCAGGGGTCCGGAAACACCATATATTTT. Encoded protein: CASSLDQGSGNTIYF.

The chain employs TRBV30 and TRBJ2-5; D might be TRBD1 (6 bases). CDR1 is GTSNPN and CDR2 is SVGIG in the germline V gene (reference sequence). The length of the CDR3 is 13 residues. V gave up 1 base and J gave up 2 bases, with 8 bases separating them. The CDR3 nucleotides are TGTGCCTGGAGTGGGGGGACACAAGAGACCCAGTACTTC. Residues: CAWSGGTQETQYF.

V is TRBV11-2 and J is TRBJ2-7, with a possible D match to TRBD2 (5 bases). CDR1 and CDR2 from the germline V gene are SGHAT and FQNNGV. The CDR3 has 15 amino acids. Deletions cut 1 base from V and 0 bases from J, with 10 bases between. CDR3 loop: CASSLVSGNSYEQYF. CDR3 DNA sequence: TGTGCCAGCAGCTTAGTTTCGGGGAACTCCTACGAGCAGTACTTC.

This chain joins TRBV19 and TRBJ2-1; the match to TRBD2 covers 9 bases. The V and J ends lost 6 bases and 0 bases, in that order; junction bases with no gene match: 6. The germline gives CDR1 LNHDA, CDR2 SQIVND (reference sequence). The CDR3 totals 16 residues. This CDR3 reads CASRKIAGVSYNEQFF. As DNA, the CDR3 is TGTGCCAGTAGGAAGATAGCGGGAGTCTCCTACAATGAGCAGTTCTTC.

The chain carries TRBV7-2 and TRBJ2-5; 8 nucleotides agree with TRBD1. The CDR3 length is 13 residues. Germline CDR1 SGHTA, CDR2 FQGNSA. Germline trimming cut 5 bases from V and 5 bases from J; bases unmatched to any gene: 4. This CDR3 is CASSSQGAETQYF. For the CDR3, the DNA is TGTGCCAGCAGCAGTCAGGGGGCGGAGACCCAGTACTTC.

The chain employs TRBV19 and TRBJ1-1, with no clear D. CDR1 LNHDA and CDR2 SQIVND come from the germline V gene (reference sequence). The CDR3 has 15 amino acids. V lost 0 bases, J lost 5 bases, and 13 bases lay in between. The chain's CDR3 is CASSIEGGRGTEAFF. The CDR3 DNA reads as TGTGCCAGTAGTATAGAAGGAGGGCGAGGGACTGAAGCTTTCTTT.

The chain recombines TRBV6-6 with TRBJ1-2; 8 nucleotides align to TRBD1. Germline V gene sequence: CDR1 MNHNY, CDR2 SVGAGI (reference sequence). The CDR3 has 16 residues. With V trimmed by 7 bases and J by 0 bases, 10 bases remained unmatched. CDR3 nucleotides: TGTGCCAGCAAGGCAAGACAGGGGCCATCTAACTATGGCTACACCTTC. This sequence encodes CASKARQGPSNYGYTF.

The chain is built from TRBV5-1 and TRBJ2-7, with 7 bases that match TRBD1. The CDR3 is 15 amino acids. In germline, CDR1 is SGHRS, CDR2 YFSETQ. V was pared by 2 bases and J by 0 bases, with 5 bases of the junction left unmatched. The CDR3 bases are TGCGCCAGCAGCTTAGAGACAGGGCTCTCCTACGAGCAGTACTTC. This codes for CASSLETGLSYEQYF.

This clone has only one observation. V is TRBV5-1 and J is TRBJ2-3; D is perhaps TRBD1 (7 bases). Trimming took off 4 bases at V and 0 bases at J, with 18 bases between the two ends. Per germline, CDR1 SGHRS and CDR2 YFSETQ. CDR3 size: 17 residues. The CDR3 nucleotides read TGCGCCAGCAGCCAATGGGGGGACAGTACTAGCACAGATACGCAGTATTTT. Amino acid sequence: CASSQWGDSTSTDTQYF.

This clone came up once. The chain uses TRBV6-5 and TRBJ2-7; TRBD1 matches 8 bases. Germline V lookup: CDR1 MNHEY, CDR2 SVGAGI. V dropped 6 bases and J dropped 2; count of bases not matched to a gene: 9. This CDR3 region has 15 residues. CDR3 sequence reads: CASSLGQVSTYEQYF. CDR3 nucleotide sequence: TGTGCCAGCAGCCTGGGACAGGTCTCTACCTACGAGCAGTACTTC.

This chain links TRBV6-6 with TRBJ2-3; 10 bases align to TRBD2. Trimming removed 2 bases from V and 6 bases from J; junction bases left unmatched: 8. Germline lookup yields CDR1 MNHNY and CDR2 SVGAGI (reference sequence). The CDR3 loop spans 16 amino acids. The chain's CDR3 is CASSYGLAGDLDTQYF. The CDR3 nucleotides are TGTGCCAGCAGTTACGGTCTAGCGGGAGATTTGGATACGCAGTATTTT.

The chain has TRBV10-3 and TRBJ2-2, with 12 bases that match TRBD2. Trimming removed 3 bases from V and 3 bases from J; junction bases left unmatched: 8. From germline, CDR1 is ENHRY and CDR2 SYGVKD. The CDR3 runs 18 residues. DNA of the CDR3: TGTGCCATCAGTGACGTCGGACTAGCGGGATCCTACACCGGGGAGCTGTTTTTT. This sequence encodes CAISDVGLAGSYTGELFF.

This chain joins TRBV19 and TRBJ2-6; the match to TRBD1 covers 8 bases. CDR1 is LNHDA, CDR2 SQIVND, per germline (reference sequence). The CDR3 runs 17 residues. J lost 0 bases, V lost 5 bases, and 6 bases had no gene match. The CDR3 region has the DNA TGTGCCAGTAGTCCCGGGACAGGAAGCTCTGGGGCCAACGTCCTGACTTTC. Its protein is CASSPGTGSSGANVLTF. Complete variable domain (other parts from reference TRBV19 and TRBJ2-6): DGGITQSPKYLFRKEGQNVTLSCEQNLNHDAMYWYRQDPGQGLRLIYYSQIVNDFQKGDIAEGYSVSREKKESFPLTVTSAQKNPTAFYLCASSPGTGSSGANVLTFGAGSRLTVL.

The chain joins TRBV2 to TRBJ2-2; D may be TRBD2 (6 bases). This CDR3 region has 15 residues. The V and J ends lost 6 bases and 1 base respectively, with 12 bases between them. Looked up from germline, CDR1 is SNHLY and CDR2 is FYNNEI. The CDR3 here is CASRGVGGNTGELFF. The CDR3 nucleotides read TGTGCCAGCAGGGGGGTGGGGGGGAACACCGGGGAGCTGTTTTTT.

In its sample, this clone was seen many times. The chain recombines TRBV6-6 with TRBJ2-1; D remains ambiguous. Germline loops: CDR1 MNHNY, CDR2 SVGAGI (reference sequence). V shed 0 bases and J shed 6 bases, with 9 bases lying between them. The CDR3 is 14 amino acids. The chain's CDR3 is CASSYSVQINEQFF. CDR3 bases: TGTGCCAGCAGTTACTCGGTCCAGATCAATGAGCAGTTCTTC.

CDR3 nucleotide sequence: TGTGCCAGCAGGGATCCACAGGGGGCTCGGACTGAAGCTTTCTTT. It encodes CASRDPQGARTEAFF. V is TRBV25-1 and J is TRBJ1-1, with 9 nucleotides matching TRBD1. The ends lost 6 bases at V and 5 bases at J; junction bases unmatched: 10. Germline V CDR1 and CDR2: MGHDK, SYGVNS. This CDR3 spans 15 amino acids. Complete variable domain (other parts from reference TRBV25-1 and TRBJ1-1): EADIYQTPRYLVIGTGKKITLECSQTMGHDKMYWYQQDPGMELHLIHYSYGVNSTEKGDLSSESTVSRIRTEHFPLTLESARPSHTSQYLCASRDPQGARTEAFFGQGTRLTVV.

The chain joins TRBV5-1 to TRBJ2-5; D remains ambiguous. The CDR3 has 12 residues. The V end was cut by 1 base, the J end by 2 bases, with 3 bases between. CDR1 and CDR2 from the germline V gene are SGHRS and YFSETQ. The CDR3 region is CASSLHQETQYF. CDR3 coding DNA: TGCGCCAGCAGCTTGCATCAAGAGACCCAGTACTTC.

The rearrangement links TRBV10-3 to TRBJ1-5; the match to TRBD1 covers 7 bases. The CDR3 covers 12 residues. Germline values: CDR1 ENHRY, CDR2 SYGVKD. Trimming cost V 6 bases and J 5 bases; bases outside gene matches: 1. The CDR3 bases are TGTGCCATCAGGGGGACAGATCAGCCCCAGCATTTT. The encoded protein is CAIRGTDQPQHF.

The chain has TRBV6-5 and TRBJ1-2; D is uncertain. Germline values: CDR1 MNHEY, CDR2 SVGAGI. V was clipped by 5 bases and J by 5 bases, with 9 bases between them. The CDR3 sequence is 12 residues long. CDR3 region: CASSERGYGYTF. The CDR3 bases are TGTGCCAGCAGTGAAAGAGGGTATGGCTACACCTTC.

The chain is built from TRBV5-1 and TRBJ1-1, with D perhaps TRBD1 (5 bases). V lost 1 base and J lost 4, with 17 bases in between. This CDR3 comprises 16 residues. Germline V lookup: CDR1 SGHRS, CDR2 YFSETQ. The CDR3 protein is CASSLRGGDRTTEAFF. The CDR3 region has the DNA TGCGCCAGCAGCTTGCGGGGGGGGGACCGAACCACTGAAGCTTTCTTT.

The rearrangement uses TRBV7-2 and TRBJ1-1; 7 nucleotides align to TRBD1. Germline V gene sequence: CDR1 SGHTA, CDR2 FQGNSA. V lost 4 bases to trimming and J lost 1 base; unmatched junction nucleotides: 9. CDR3 length: 16 residues. CDR3 sequence (DNA): TGTGCCAGCAGCTCGCGTCCACAGGGGAAGAACACTGAAGCTTTCTTT. This encodes CASSSRPQGKNTEAFF. Based on the CDR3 plus reference TRBV7-2 and TRBJ1-1, the full variable domain is GAGVSQSPSNKVTEKGKDVELRCDPISGHTALYWYRQSLGQGLEFLIYFQGNSAPDKSGLPSDRFSAERTGGSVSTLTIQRTQQEDSAVYLCASSSRPQGKNTEAFFGQGTRLTVV.

This clone has just a few counts. The J gene is TRBJ1-4, the V gene TRBV7-9; TRBD1 is a possible D gene (5 bases). The CDR3 sequence is 13 residues long. The V gene lost 5 bases and the J gene lost 7 bases, with 11 bases spanning the gap. CDR1 is SEHNR, CDR2 FQNEAQ, per germline (reference sequence). The CDR3 loop reads CASSPGGGEKLFF. CDR3 DNA: TGTGCCAGCAGCCCGGGGGGAGGTGAAAAACTGTTTTTT.

CDR3 loop: CASSLVRLAATGELFF. CDR3 coding DNA: TGTGCCAGCAGCTTAGTGAGACTAGCGGCCACCGGGGAGCTGTTTTTT. J is TRBJ2-2 and V is TRBV13, with 9 positions matching TRBD2. CDR3 length: 16 residues. The V gene's germline CDR1 is PRHDT and CDR2 FYEKMQ (reference sequence). J lost 4 bases, V lost 1 base, and 4 bases had no gene match.

The V gene is TRBV7-2, the J gene TRBJ1-5, with 7 nucleotides matching TRBD1. V shed 3 bases and J 5 bases; nucleotides not matched to a gene: 4. This CDR3 spans 14 amino acids. Germline V gene sequence: CDR1 SGHTA, CDR2 FQGNSA. CDR3 sequence reads: CASSLTGMDQPQHF. CDR3 coding DNA: TGTGCCAGCAGCTTGACAGGGATGGATCAGCCCCAGCATTTT. Together with reference TRBV7-2 and TRBJ1-5, the CDR3 gives the full variable domain: GAGVSQSPSNKVTEKGKDVELRCDPISGHTALYWYRQSLGQGLEFLIYFQGNSAPDKSGLPSDRFSAERTGGSVSTLTIQRTQQEDSAVYLCASSLTGMDQPQHFGDGTRLSIL.

V usage is TRBV11-2 and J usage is TRBJ2-5, with a weak D call TRBD1 (6 bases). The CDR3 is 15 residues long. V was cut by 5 bases and J by 1 base, with 14 bases left in between. CDR1 and CDR2 (germline): SGHAT, FQNNGV. Here the CDR3 reads CASSLRTARQETQYF. The CDR3 DNA is TGTGCCAGCAGCCTAAGGACAGCCCGCCAAGAGACCCAGTACTTC.

The CDR3, as DNA: TGTGCCAGTAGTTTGGACAGCCATAGCACAGATACGCAGTATTTT. It codes for CASSLDSHSTDTQYF. The chain couples TRBV19 to TRBJ2-3, with D perhaps TRBD1 (6 bases). This CDR3 spans 15 amino acids. Germline V lookup: CDR1 LNHDA, CDR2 SQIVND (reference sequence). V dropped 5 bases and J dropped 0 bases, with 12 bases sitting between them.

The rearrangement links TRBV19 to TRBJ1-1, with 11 bases identical to TRBD1. CDR1 and CDR2 (germline): LNHDA, SQIVND (reference sequence). The CDR3 totals 14 residues. J was trimmed by 4 bases and V by 5 bases; bases with no gene match: 3. CDR3 nucleotide sequence: TGTGCCAGTAGTCCGGACAGGGGGCCCACTGAAGCTTTCTTT. This gives the protein CASSPDRGPTEAFF.

The rearrangement uses TRBV5-1 and TRBJ2-5; D is ambiguous. The CDR3 has 13 amino acids. Germline loops: CDR1 SGHRS, CDR2 YFSETQ. The V end was cut by 1 base, the J end by 1 base, with 5 bases between. The DNA of the CDR3 is TGCGCCAGCAGCTTGACTCTCCAAGAGACCCAGTACTTC. Translated, it gives CASSLTLQETQYF.